This T cell receptor beta chain was obtained from a study of beta chain features in type 1 diabetes. Study in general: Summed over all samples, the examined sorted cells came to 85 million to 140 million. Findings of the study overall: In these data, an HLA type influence on TCRB rearrangement remained unresolved. A pattern of fewer insertions and more deletions at VDJ junctions was seen in type 1 diabetes patients. Compared to healthy donors, patients appeared to have naive, central memory and Treg TCRB repertoires that were more alike.

Expressed TCRB transcripts got sequenced, as all isolated RNA was reverse transcribed. Measured with immunoSEQ multiplex PCR; TCRdb has only the in-frame clones, and not every one. The table records 140,000 to 150,000 clones, under 60% of them present only once. This clone has just a few counts. Its cognate antigen is unknown. This CDR3 is built from 14 residues. Germline V gene sequence: CDR1 SGHVS, CDR2 FQNEAQ. Unmatched junction bases numbered 8, after V lost 5 bases and J lost 5 bases. This receptor was obtained from a man aged 18 to 30 in good health. The chain employs TRBV7-8 and TRBJ2-5; 7 nucleotides align to TRBD1. The sample was Tregs from blood. This CDR3 is CASSRRQGRETQYF. The CDR3 DNA reads TGTGCCAGCAGCCGGAGACAGGGACGGGAGACCCAGTACTTC.